Only one count was recorded for the clone carrying this TCR beta chain. The record originates from a study of blood T cell repertoires in COVID-19. V gave up 2 bases and J gave up 5 bases, with 10 bases separating them. CDR1 and CDR2 (germline): SGHRS, YFSETQ. The CDR3 has 13 residues. Measured with immunoSEQ multiplex PCR; TCRdb has only the in-frame clones, and not every one. The sample has a few hundred thousand clones; approximately 84% are singletons. The clonotype was recovered from a man aged 35-49 years who had recovered from COVID-19. Material for sequencing was PBMCs or T cells enriched from blood (not recorded which). The rearrangement uses TRBV5-1 and TRBJ2-5; D not certain. This CDR3 reads CASSFIQSETQYF. The CDR3, as DNA: TGCGCCAGCAGCTTTATACAATCGGAGACCCAGTACTTC.